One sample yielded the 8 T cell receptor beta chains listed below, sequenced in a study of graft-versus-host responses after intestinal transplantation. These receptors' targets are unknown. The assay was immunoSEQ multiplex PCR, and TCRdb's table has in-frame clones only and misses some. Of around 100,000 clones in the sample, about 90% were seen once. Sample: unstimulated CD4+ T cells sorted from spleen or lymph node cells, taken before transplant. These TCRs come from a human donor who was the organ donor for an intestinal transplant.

The CDR3 sequence: CASSPFSGPNEQFF. The CDR3 region has the DNA TGTGCCAGCAGTCCGTTCTCCGGGCCAAATGAGCAGTTCTTC. The V gene is TRBV28, the J gene TRBJ2-1; D remains ambiguous. CDR1 MDHEN and CDR2 SYDVKM come from the germline V gene. Between the trimmed V and J ends, which lost 5 bases and 7 bases, there was a span of 15 bases. There are 14 residues in the CDR3.

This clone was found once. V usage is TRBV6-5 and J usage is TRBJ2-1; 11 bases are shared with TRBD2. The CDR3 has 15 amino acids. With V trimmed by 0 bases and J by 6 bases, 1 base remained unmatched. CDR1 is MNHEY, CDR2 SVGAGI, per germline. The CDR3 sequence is CASSYSSGGVNEQFF. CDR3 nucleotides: TGTGCCAGCAGTTACTCTAGCGGGGGGGTCAATGAGCAGTTCTTC.

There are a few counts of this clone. The CDR3 spells CASSIDYFGELFF. CDR3 nucleotide sequence: TGTGCCAGCAGCATAGACTACTTCGGGGAGCTGTTTTTT. The chain carries TRBV7-3 and TRBJ2-2, with a weak D call TRBD2 (5 bases). Trimming removed 5 bases from V and 7 bases from J, with 11 bases in between. The CDR3 loop spans 13 amino acids. Germline V gene sequence: CDR1 SGHTA, CDR2 FQGTGA.

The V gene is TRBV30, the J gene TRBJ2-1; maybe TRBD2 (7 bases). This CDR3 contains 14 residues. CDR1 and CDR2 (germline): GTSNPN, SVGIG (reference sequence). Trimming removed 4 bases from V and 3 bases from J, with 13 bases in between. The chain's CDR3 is CAWKGGKNYNEQFF. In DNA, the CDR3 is TGTGCCTGGAAGGGGGGGAAAAACTACAATGAGCAGTTCTTC.

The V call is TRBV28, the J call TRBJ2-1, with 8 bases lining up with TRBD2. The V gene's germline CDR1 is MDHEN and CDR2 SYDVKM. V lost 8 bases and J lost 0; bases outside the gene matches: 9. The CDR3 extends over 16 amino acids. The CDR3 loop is CASFGGGRSSYNEQFF. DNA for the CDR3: TGTGCCAGCTTCGGGGGGGGACGGAGCTCCTACAATGAGCAGTTCTTC.

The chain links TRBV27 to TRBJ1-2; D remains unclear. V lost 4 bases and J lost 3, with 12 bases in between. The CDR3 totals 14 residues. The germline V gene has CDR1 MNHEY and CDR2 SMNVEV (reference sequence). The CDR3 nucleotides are TGTGCCAGCAGTTCGCCAAACAGACACTATGGCTACACCTTC. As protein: CASSSPNRHYGYTF.

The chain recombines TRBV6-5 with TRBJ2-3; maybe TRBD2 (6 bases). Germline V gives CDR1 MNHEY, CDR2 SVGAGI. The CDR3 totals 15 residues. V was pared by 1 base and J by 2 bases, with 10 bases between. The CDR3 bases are TGTGCCAGCAGTTACTTGCCTAGCGACACAGATACGCAGTATTTT. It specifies CASSYLPSDTDTQYF.

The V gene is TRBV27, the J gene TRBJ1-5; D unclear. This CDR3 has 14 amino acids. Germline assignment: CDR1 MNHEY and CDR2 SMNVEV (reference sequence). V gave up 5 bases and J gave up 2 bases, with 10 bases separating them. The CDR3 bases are TGTGCCAGCAGTCCTCACGGGCGCAATCAGCCCCAGCATTTT. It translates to CASSPHGRNQPQHF.